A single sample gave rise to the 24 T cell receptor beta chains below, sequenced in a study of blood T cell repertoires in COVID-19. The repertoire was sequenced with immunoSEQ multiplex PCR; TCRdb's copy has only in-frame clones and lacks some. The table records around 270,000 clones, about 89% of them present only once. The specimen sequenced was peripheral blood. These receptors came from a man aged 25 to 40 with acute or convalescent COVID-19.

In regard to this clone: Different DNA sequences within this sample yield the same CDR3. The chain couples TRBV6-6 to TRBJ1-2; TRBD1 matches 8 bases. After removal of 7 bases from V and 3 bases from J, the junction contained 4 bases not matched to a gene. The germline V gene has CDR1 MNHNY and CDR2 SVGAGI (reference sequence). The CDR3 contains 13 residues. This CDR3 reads CASTPTGDYGYTF. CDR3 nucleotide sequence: TGTGCCAGCACCCCGACAGGGGACTATGGCTACACCTTC.

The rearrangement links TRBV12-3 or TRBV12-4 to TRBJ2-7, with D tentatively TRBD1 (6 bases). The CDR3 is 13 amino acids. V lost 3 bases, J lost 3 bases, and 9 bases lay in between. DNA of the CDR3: TGTGCCAGCAGTTTTACAGGGATCTACGAGCAGTACTTC. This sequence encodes CASSFTGIYEQYF.

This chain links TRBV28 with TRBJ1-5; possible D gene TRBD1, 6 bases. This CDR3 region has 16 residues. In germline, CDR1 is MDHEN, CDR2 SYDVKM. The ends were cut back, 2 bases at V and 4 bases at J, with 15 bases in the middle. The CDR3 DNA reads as TGTGCCAGCAGTTTAATGGCAGGGGAAGGGAATCAGCCCCAGCATTTT. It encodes CASSLMAGEGNQPQHF.

The CDR3 loop reads CASSPEQGVGGYTF. DNA of the CDR3: TGTGCCAGCAGTCCGGAACAGGGTGTAGGTGGCTACACCTTC. The genes are TRBV6-5 and TRBJ1-2, with D tentatively TRBD1 (6 bases). Trimming stripped 5 bases from V and 7 bases from J, with 17 bases between. The CDR3 is 14 residues long. The V gene's germline CDR1 is MNHEY and CDR2 SVGAGI.

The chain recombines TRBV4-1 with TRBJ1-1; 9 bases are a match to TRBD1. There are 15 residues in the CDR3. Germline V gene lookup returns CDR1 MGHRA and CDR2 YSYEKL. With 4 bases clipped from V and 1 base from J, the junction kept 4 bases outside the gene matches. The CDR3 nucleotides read TGCGCCAGCAGCCTCAGGGACAGGGAGAACACTGAAGCTTTCTTT. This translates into CASSLRDRENTEAFF.

CDR3 DNA sequence: TGTGCCAGCAGTTTACTAAGGCAGGGGTATTCACCCCTCCACTTT. As protein: CASSLLRQGYSPLHF. This chain joins TRBV28 and TRBJ1-6; tentative D call: TRBD1 (6 bases). Germline V gene sequence: CDR1 MDHEN, CDR2 SYDVKM. Trimming cost V 2 bases and J 8 bases, with 13 bases left between them. This CDR3 is 15 amino acids long.

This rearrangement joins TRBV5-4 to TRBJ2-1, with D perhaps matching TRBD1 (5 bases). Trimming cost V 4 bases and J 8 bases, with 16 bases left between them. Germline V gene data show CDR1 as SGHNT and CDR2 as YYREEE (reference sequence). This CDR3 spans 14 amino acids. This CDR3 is CASSVEFWGDEQFF. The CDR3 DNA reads TGTGCCAGCAGCGTGGAGTTCTGGGGCGATGAGCAGTTCTTC.

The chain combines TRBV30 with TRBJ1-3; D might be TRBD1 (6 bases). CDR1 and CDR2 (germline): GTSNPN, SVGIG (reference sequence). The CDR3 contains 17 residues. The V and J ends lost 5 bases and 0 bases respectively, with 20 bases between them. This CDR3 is CAWVRGTGPASGNTIYF. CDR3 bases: TGTGCCTGGGTCAGGGGTACAGGCCCGGCCTCTGGAAACACCATATATTTT.

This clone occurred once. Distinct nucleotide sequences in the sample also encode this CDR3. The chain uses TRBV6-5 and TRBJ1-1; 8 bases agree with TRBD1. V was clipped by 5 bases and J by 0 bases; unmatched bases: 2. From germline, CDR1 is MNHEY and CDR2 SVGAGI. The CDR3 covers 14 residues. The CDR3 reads CASSRQGLNTEAFF. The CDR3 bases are TGTGCCAGCAGTAGACAGGGGTTGAACACTGAAGCTTTCTTT.

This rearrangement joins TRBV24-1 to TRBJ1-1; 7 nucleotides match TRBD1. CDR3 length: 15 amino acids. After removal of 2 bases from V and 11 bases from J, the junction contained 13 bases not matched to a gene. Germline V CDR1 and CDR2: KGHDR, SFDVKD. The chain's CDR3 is CATSDYQDRPLLAFF. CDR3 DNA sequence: TGTGCCACCAGTGATTATCAGGACAGGCCCCTACTCGCTTTCTTT.

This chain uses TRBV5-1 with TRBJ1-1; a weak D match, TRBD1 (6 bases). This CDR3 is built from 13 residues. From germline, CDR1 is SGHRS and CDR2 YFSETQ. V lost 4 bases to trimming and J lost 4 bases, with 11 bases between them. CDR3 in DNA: TGCGCCAGCAGCATGCCGACAGGCACTGAAGCTTTCTTT. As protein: CASSMPTGTEAFF.

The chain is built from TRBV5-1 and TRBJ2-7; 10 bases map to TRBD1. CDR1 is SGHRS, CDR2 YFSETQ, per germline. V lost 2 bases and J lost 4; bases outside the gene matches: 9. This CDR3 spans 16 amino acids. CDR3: CASSFAARQGAYEQYF. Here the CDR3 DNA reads TGCGCCAGCAGCTTTGCGGCTAGACAGGGGGCATACGAGCAGTACTTC.

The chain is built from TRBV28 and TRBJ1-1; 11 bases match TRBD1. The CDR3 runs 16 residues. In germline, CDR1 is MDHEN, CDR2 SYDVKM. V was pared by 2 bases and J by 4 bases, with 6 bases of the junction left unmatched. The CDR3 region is CASSLPRTGGITEAFF. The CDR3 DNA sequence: TGTGCCAGCAGTTTACCCCGGACAGGGGGCATCACTGAAGCTTTCTTT.

The CDR3 loop is CASSSQGASYGYTF. CDR3 in DNA: TGTGCCAGCTCATCACAGGGGGCGAGCTATGGCTACACCTTC. The chain couples TRBV18 to TRBJ1-2, with 9 bases matching TRBD1. CDR3 length equals 14 residues. Germline lookup yields CDR1 KGHSH and CDR2 LQKENI. With 5 bases clipped from V and 4 bases from J, the junction kept 5 bases outside the gene matches.

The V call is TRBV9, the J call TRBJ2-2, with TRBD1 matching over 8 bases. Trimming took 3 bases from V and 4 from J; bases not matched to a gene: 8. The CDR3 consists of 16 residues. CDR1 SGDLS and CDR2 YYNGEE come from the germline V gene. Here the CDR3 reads CASSGTGQGPTGELFF. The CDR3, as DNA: TGTGCCAGCAGCGGAACCGGACAGGGACCCACCGGGGAGCTGTTTTTT. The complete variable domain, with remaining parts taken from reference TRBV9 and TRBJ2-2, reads DSGVTQTPKHLITATGQRVTLRCSPRSGDLSVYWYQQSLDQGLQFLIQYYNGEERAKGNILERFSAQQFPDLHSELNLSSLELGDSALYFCASSGTGQGPTGELFFGEGSRLTVL.

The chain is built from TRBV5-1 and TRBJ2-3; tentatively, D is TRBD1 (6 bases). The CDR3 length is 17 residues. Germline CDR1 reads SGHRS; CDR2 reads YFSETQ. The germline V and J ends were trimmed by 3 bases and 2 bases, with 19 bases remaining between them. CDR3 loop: CASSSQPRTAITDTQYF. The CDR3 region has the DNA TGCGCCAGCAGCTCCCAACCCCGGACAGCCATCACAGATACGCAGTATTTT. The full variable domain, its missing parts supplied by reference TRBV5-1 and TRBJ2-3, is KAGVTQTPRYLIKTRGQQVTLSCSPISGHRSVSWYQQTPGQGLQFLFEYFSETQRNKGNFPGRFSGRQFSNSRSEMNVSTLELGDSALYLCASSSQPRTAITDTQYFGPGTRLTVL.

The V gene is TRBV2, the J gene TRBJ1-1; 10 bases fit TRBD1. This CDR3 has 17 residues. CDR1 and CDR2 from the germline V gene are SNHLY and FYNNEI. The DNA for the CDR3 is TGTTCTCACCCACCCGGGACAGGGGACCGGGCTAGCACTGAAGCTTTCTTT. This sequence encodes CSHPPGTGDRASTEAFF.

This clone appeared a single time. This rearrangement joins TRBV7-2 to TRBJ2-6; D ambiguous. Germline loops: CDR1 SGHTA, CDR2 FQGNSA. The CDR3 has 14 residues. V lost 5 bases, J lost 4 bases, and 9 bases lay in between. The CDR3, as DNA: TGTGCCAGCAGCCTCCCTGAGGGGGCCAACGTCCTGACTTTC. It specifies CASSLPEGANVLTF. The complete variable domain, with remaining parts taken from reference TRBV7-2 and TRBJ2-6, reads GAGVSQSPSNKVTEKGKDVELRCDPISGHTALYWYRQSLGQGLEFLIYFQGNSAPDKSGLPSDRFSAERTGGSVSTLTIQRTQQEDSAVYLCASSLPEGANVLTFGAGSRLTVL.

The DNA for the CDR3 is TGTGCCAGCAGCTTTGCGGGGGGCCACACAGATACGCAGTATTTT. The encoded protein is CASSFAGGHTDTQYF. The chain combines TRBV5-8 with TRBJ2-3; 8 bases fit TRBD2. The CDR3 loop spans 15 amino acids. Germline V gene data show CDR1 as SGHTS and CDR2 as YDEGEE. V lost 2 bases, J lost 2 bases, and 4 bases stayed unmatched.

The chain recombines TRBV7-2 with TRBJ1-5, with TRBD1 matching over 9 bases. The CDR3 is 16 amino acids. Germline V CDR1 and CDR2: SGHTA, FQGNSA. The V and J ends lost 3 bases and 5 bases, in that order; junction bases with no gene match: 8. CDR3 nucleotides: TGTGCCAGCAGCTTTGGGGACAGGGCGGGAGATCAGCCCCAGCATTTT. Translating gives CASSFGDRAGDQPQHF.

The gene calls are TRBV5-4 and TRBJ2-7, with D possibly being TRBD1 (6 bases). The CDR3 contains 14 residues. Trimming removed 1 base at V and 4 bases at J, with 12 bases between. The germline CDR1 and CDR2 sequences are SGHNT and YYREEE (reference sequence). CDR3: CASSLSQGPYEQYF. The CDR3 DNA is TGTGCCAGCAGCTTGAGCCAGGGGCCATACGAGCAGTACTTC.

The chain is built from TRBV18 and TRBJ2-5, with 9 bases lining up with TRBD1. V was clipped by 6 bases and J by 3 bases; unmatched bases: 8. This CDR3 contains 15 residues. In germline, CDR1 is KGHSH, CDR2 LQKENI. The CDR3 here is CASSPGTGSEETQYF. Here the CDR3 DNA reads TGTGCCAGCTCCCCGGGGACAGGGTCTGAAGAGACCCAGTACTTC.

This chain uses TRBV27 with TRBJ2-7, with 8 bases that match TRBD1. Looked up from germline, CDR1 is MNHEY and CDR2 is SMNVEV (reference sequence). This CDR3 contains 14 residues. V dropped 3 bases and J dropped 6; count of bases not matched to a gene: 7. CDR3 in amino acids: CASSLGTGMSEQYF. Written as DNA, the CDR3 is TGTGCCAGCAGTTTGGGGACAGGCATGAGCGAGCAGTACTTC.

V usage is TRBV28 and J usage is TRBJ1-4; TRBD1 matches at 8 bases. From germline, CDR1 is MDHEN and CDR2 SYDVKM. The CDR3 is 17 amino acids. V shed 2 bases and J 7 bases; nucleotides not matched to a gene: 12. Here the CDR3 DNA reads TGTGCCAGCAGTTTACCTTTGGGACAGGCGTTGAGTGAAAAACTGTTTTTT. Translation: CASSLPLGQALSEKLFF.